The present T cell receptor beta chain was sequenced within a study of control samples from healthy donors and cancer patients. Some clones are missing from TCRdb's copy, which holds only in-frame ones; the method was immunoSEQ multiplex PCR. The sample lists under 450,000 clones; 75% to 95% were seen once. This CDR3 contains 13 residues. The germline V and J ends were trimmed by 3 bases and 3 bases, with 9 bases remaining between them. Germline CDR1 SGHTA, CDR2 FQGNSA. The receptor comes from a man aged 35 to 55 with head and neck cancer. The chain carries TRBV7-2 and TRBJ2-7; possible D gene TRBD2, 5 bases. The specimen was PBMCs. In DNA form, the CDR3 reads TGTGCCAGCAGCTTTACCGGGAACTACGAGCAGTACTTC. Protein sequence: CASSFTGNYEQYF.